The 32 T cell receptor beta chains presented below share a single source sample, sequenced in a study of cytomegalovirus exposure and HLA in healthy donors. Researchers ran the PCR with 60 Vbeta and 13 Jbeta primers. Data came from immunoSEQ multiplex PCR; TCRdb stores just in-frame clones and leaves some out. The repertoire holds roughly 100,000 clones, with about 62% as singletons. Sequencing was carried out using PBMCs. Receptor source: a human donor in good health.

This chain uses TRBV21-1 with TRBJ2-7; TRBD2, the D gene given by the table, was not confirmed from the DNA. TRBV21-1 is an annotated pseudogene. The CDR3 sequence is 13 residues long. The CDR3 DNA is TGTGCCAGCAGCAAAGGCGCTACCTACGAGCAGTACTTC. Protein product: CASSKGATYEQYF.

The chain carries TRBV6-6 and TRBJ2-1, with 7 bases identical to TRBD2. V shed 0 bases, J shed 4 bases, and the junction held 3 bases outside the gene matches. Germline CDR1 reads MNHNY; CDR2 reads SVGAGI (reference sequence). The CDR3 consists of 15 residues. In nucleotides, the CDR3 is TGTGCCAGCAGTTACTCGGCTAGCGGTTACAATGAGCAGTTCTTC. Translation: CASSYSASGYNEQFF.

The chain uses TRBV6-5 and TRBJ2-5; 7 bases fit TRBD2. The CDR3 runs 13 residues. Unmatched junction bases numbered 0, after V lost 0 bases and J lost 5 bases. Germline lookup yields CDR1 MNHEY and CDR2 SVGAGI. CDR3 sequence reads: CASSYSGRETQYF. In DNA form, the CDR3 reads TGTGCCAGCAGTTACTCCGGGAGGGAGACCCAGTACTTC.

The chain recombines TRBV27 with TRBJ2-7; possible D gene TRBD1, 6 bases. Per the germline V gene, CDR1 is MNHEY and CDR2 is SMNVEV (reference sequence). The CDR3 extends over 15 amino acids. V shed 6 bases and J shed 3 bases, with 18 bases lying between them. The DNA of the CDR3 is TGTGCCAGCAGGCGAACCACAGGGAGAGACTACGAGCAGTACTTC. As protein: CASRRTTGRDYEQYF.

The chain combines TRBV5-6 with TRBJ1-2; D is possibly TRBD1 (6 bases). Trimming took 0 bases from V and 8 from J, leaving 11 bases between them. Germline values: CDR1 SGHDT, CDR2 YYEEEE. The CDR3 is made up of 13 amino acids. CDR3 region: CASSLEGVGGYTF. The DNA of the CDR3 is TGTGCCAGCAGCTTGGAGGGGGTCGGAGGCTACACCTTC.

This chain uses TRBV11-2 with TRBJ2-7, with a tentative D call TRBD2 (6 bases). The germline V gene encodes CDR1 SGHAT and CDR2 FQNNGV. With 4 bases removed from V and 3 bases from J, the gap between germline ends came to 13 bases. The CDR3 sequence is 14 residues long. CDR3: CASSSIQGLYEQYF. CDR3 coding DNA: TGTGCCAGCAGCTCTATTCAGGGACTCTACGAGCAGTACTTC.

This sequence joins TRBV15 and TRBJ1-1; D gene unclear. The germline V gene encodes CDR1 LNHNV and CDR2 YYDKDF (reference sequence). The CDR3 runs to 17 residues. Deletions cut 0 bases from V and 11 bases from J, with 25 bases between. Here the CDR3 DNA reads TGTGCCACCAGCAGAGATTCAGGCCTAAGACCGGTTGAGACGGCTTTCTTT. This translates into CATSRDSGLRPVETAFF. The full variable domain, its missing parts supplied by reference TRBV15 and TRBJ1-1, is DAMVIQNPRYQVTQFGKPVTLSCSQTLNHNVMYWYQQKSSQAPKLLFHYYDKDFNNEADTPDNFQSRRPNTSFCFLDIRSPGLGDTAMYLCATSRDSGLRPVETAFFGQGTRLTVV.

The V call is TRBV11-2, the J call TRBJ2-7; 13 bases match TRBD2. From germline, CDR1 is SGHAT and CDR2 FQNNGV. The V segment lost 0 bases and the J segment 6 bases; nucleotides outside the gene matches: 5. This CDR3 comprises 16 residues. This CDR3 is CASSLDGLAGVTEQYF. The DNA for the CDR3 is TGTGCCAGCAGCTTAGATGGACTAGCGGGAGTTACCGAGCAGTACTTC.

This clone appeared a few times. The chain couples TRBV5-1 to TRBJ1-1; 10 bases fit TRBD1. Germline V CDR1 and CDR2: SGHRS, YFSETQ. The CDR3 runs to 15 residues. Losses at the gene ends were 7 bases for V and 9 bases for J; bases not matched to a gene: 15. This CDR3 reads CASHEISTGQGKAFF. The CDR3, as DNA: TGCGCCAGCCACGAGATCTCGACGGGACAGGGGAAAGCTTTCTTT.

Turning to this clone: At one boundary the junction diverges from the germline segment, which might be a read error. This rearrangement joins TRBV19 to TRBJ1-5, with D perhaps TRBD1 (5 bases). Germline lookup yields CDR1 LNHDA and CDR2 SQIVND (reference sequence). This CDR3 contains 13 residues. CDR3 region: CASSIGRDQPRHF. CDR3 nucleotides: TGTGCCAGTAGTATAGGCAGGGATCAGCCCCGGCATTTT.

V usage is TRBV6-1 and J usage is TRBJ2-5; possible D gene TRBD1, 6 bases. This CDR3 contains 15 residues. V lost 7 bases, J lost 1 base, and 16 bases lay in between. CDR1 MNHNS and CDR2 SASEGT come from the germline V gene. Here the CDR3 reads CASTPSWGLQETQYF. CDR3 sequence (DNA): TGTGCCAGCACCCCCAGTTGGGGGCTCCAAGAGACCCAGTACTTC.

This rearrangement joins TRBV28 to TRBJ2-1, with 10 bases that match TRBD2. The germline CDR1 and CDR2 sequences are MDHEN and SYDVKM. This CDR3 is built from 13 residues. With 6 bases clipped from V and 7 bases from J, the junction kept 3 bases outside the gene matches. The DNA for the CDR3 is TGTGCCAGCAGCCGAGCGGGAGGGAATGAGCAGTTCTTC. It translates to CASSRAGGNEQFF.

The chain links TRBV2 to TRBJ1-1; 8 bases align to TRBD1. This CDR3 comprises 13 residues. Trimming cost V 6 bases and J 2 bases; bases outside gene matches: 2. Germline V CDR1 and CDR2: SNHLY, FYNNEI. The DNA of the CDR3 is TGTGCCAGCAGGGGACAGGTCAACACTGAAGCTTTCTTT. The encoded protein is CASRGQVNTEAFF.

This clone was picked up one time. V gene TRBV27 combines with J gene TRBJ2-2; possible D gene TRBD2, 6 bases. CDR1 and CDR2 (germline): MNHEY, SMNVEV (reference sequence). V was clipped by 6 bases and J by 4 bases, with 21 bases between them. CDR3 length: 17 amino acids. Written as DNA, the CDR3 is TGTGCCAGCAGGCCGGTGGACGGACTACGAGTCACCGGGGAGCTGTTTTTT. The encoded protein is CASRPVDGLRVTGELFF.

The gene calls are TRBV10-1 and TRBJ2-3, with D unclear. V dropped 0 bases and J dropped 10 bases, with 11 bases sitting between them. Germline lookup yields CDR1 WNHNN and CDR2 SYGVQD (reference sequence). The CDR3 has 13 amino acids. CDR3 amino acids: CASSESTHLAQYF. The CDR3 nucleotides read TGCGCCAGCAGTGAGTCGACTCACCTGGCGCAGTATTTT.

A note on this clone: In the same sample, other DNA sequences code for this CDR3. This chain links TRBV6-5 with TRBJ2-7, with 11 bases that match TRBD2. V was pared by 3 bases and J by 1 base, with 2 bases of the junction left unmatched. CDR1 and CDR2 from the germline V gene are MNHEY and SVGAGI. CDR3 size: 15 residues. This CDR3 is CASSYGTSGSYEQYF. CDR3 nucleotide sequence: TGTGCCAGCAGTTATGGGACTAGCGGTTCCTACGAGCAGTACTTC.

This chain connects TRBV5-1 to TRBJ1-4; possibly TRBD1 for D (5 bases). Trimming stripped 4 bases from V and 5 bases from J, with 15 bases between. This CDR3 contains 15 residues. Germline lookup yields CDR1 SGHRS and CDR2 YFSETQ. CDR3 bases: TGCGCCAGCAGCCCGGGGGAGGTCAAAAATGAAAAACTGTTTTTT. Translated: CASSPGEVKNEKLFF. The full variable domain, completed using reference TRBV5-1 and TRBJ1-4, is KAGVTQTPRYLIKTRGQQVTLSCSPISGHRSVSWYQQTPGQGLQFLFEYFSETQRNKGNFPGRFSGRQFSNSRSEMNVSTLELGDSALYLCASSPGEVKNEKLFFGSGTQLSVL.

The V and J genes are TRBV7-8 and TRBJ2-3; 12 nucleotides align to TRBD2. Looked up from germline, CDR1 is SGHVS and CDR2 is FQNEAQ. The CDR3 is 15 amino acids. The ends lost 5 bases at V and 7 bases at J; junction bases unmatched: 7. CDR3 region: CASSPSSGRAYTQYF. DNA for the CDR3: TGTGCCAGCAGCCCCTCTAGCGGGAGGGCCTATACGCAGTATTTT.

This chain connects TRBV4-1 to TRBJ2-2; D is perhaps TRBD1 (6 bases). This CDR3 spans 17 amino acids. Germline V lookup: CDR1 MGHRA, CDR2 YSYEKL. Trimming cost V 5 bases and J 5 bases, with 21 bases left between them. The CDR3 reads CASSSFMDSRGTGELFF. The CDR3 coding sequence is TGCGCCAGCAGCTCTTTTATGGACAGTCGAGGGACCGGGGAGCTGTTTTTT.

J is TRBJ1-2 and V is TRBV19; 8 bases line up with TRBD1. The CDR3 extends over 13 amino acids. The J segment lost 11 bases and the V segment lost 4 bases, leaving 9 bases of the junction unmatched. In germline, CDR1 is LNHDA, CDR2 SQIVND (reference sequence). DNA of the CDR3: TGTGCCAGTAGTACCTCCGGGACAGGATTTTACACCTTC. Translated, it gives CASSTSGTGFYTF.

The gene calls are TRBV18 and TRBJ2-1, with D perhaps TRBD2 (5 bases). CDR3 length: 15 amino acids. The V and J ends lost 5 bases and 3 bases respectively, with 14 bases between them. CDR1 and CDR2 from the germline V gene are KGHSH and LQKENI. For the CDR3, the DNA is TGTGCCAGCTCAACGGACCCCGGAGGCTACAATGAGCAGTTCTTC. This sequence encodes CASSTDPGGYNEQFF.

This clone was seen a handful of times. Other DNA variants within this sample encode the same CDR3. This chain joins TRBV5-4 and TRBJ2-3, with 12 nucleotides matching TRBD2. The CDR3 covers 17 residues. CDR1 is SGHNT, CDR2 YYREEE, per germline (reference sequence). Germline trimming cut 0 bases from V and 2 bases from J; bases unmatched to any gene: 4. CDR3 coding DNA: TGTGCCAGCAGCTTGGGGGGACTAGCGGGTTCCACAGATACGCAGTATTTT. It is translated as CASSLGGLAGSTDTQYF.

Regarding this clone: This CDR3 is also generated by other DNA sequences in the sample. V usage is TRBV18 and J usage is TRBJ2-7; 9 bases are shared with TRBD1. V lost 0 bases to trimming and J lost 3 bases; unmatched junction nucleotides: 0. This CDR3 has 14 residues. Germline V CDR1 and CDR2: KGHSH, LQKENI. Here the CDR3 DNA reads TGTGCCAGCTCACCACCGGGACAGGGCTACGAGCAGTACTTC. Its translation: CASSPPGQGYEQYF.

This clone has a handful of counts. V gene TRBV28 combines with J gene TRBJ2-1; 9 bases agree with TRBD1. Trimming removed 2 bases from V and 4 bases from J; junction bases left unmatched: 3. The germline V gene encodes CDR1 MDHEN and CDR2 SYDVKM. The CDR3 sequence is 15 residues long. This CDR3 is CASSLGQGFYNEQFF. DNA of the CDR3: TGTGCCAGCAGTTTAGGACAGGGGTTTTACAATGAGCAGTTCTTC.

This clone has only a few counts. The V gene is TRBV6-1, the J gene TRBJ1-2; 9 nucleotides line up with TRBD1. Germline V gene data show CDR1 as MNHNS and CDR2 as SASEGT. This CDR3 has 13 residues. The V and J ends lost 5 bases and 4 bases, in that order; junction bases with no gene match: 2. CDR3 loop: CASSLTGGYGYTF. The CDR3, as DNA: TGTGCCAGCAGTTTGACAGGGGGCTATGGCTACACCTTC.

V and J are TRBV19 and TRBJ2-1; the match to TRBD2 covers 13 bases. The CDR3 has 14 amino acids. The junction had 3 bases not matched to a gene; V was cut back by 6 bases and J by 7 bases. CDR1 is LNHDA and CDR2 is SQIVND in the germline V gene (reference sequence). The CDR3 spells CASRPGLAGNEQFF. Written as DNA, the CDR3 is TGTGCCAGTAGGCCGGGACTAGCGGGAAATGAGCAGTTCTTC.

This clone has a handful of counts. The rearrangement uses TRBV11-2 and TRBJ1-2, with 11 positions matching TRBD1. The trim removed 4 bases at V and 11 bases at J, leaving 12 bases unmatched. There are 15 residues in the CDR3. Germline V gene lookup returns CDR1 SGHAT and CDR2 FQNNGV. Here the CDR3 reads CASSSPRGTGGVYTF. Written as DNA, the CDR3 is TGTGCCAGCAGCTCCCCCCGGGGGACAGGGGGGGTATACACCTTC.

Worth noting for this clone: One end of the junction does not line up with germline, which may come from a read error. The chain combines TRBV9 with TRBJ2-1; TRBD2 might be the D (5 bases). This CDR3 contains 13 residues. CDR1 and CDR2 from the germline V gene are SGDLS and YYNGEE. The CDR3 is CAGSVVSGNEQFF. CDR3 DNA sequence: TGTGCCGGCAGCGTAGTTTCGGGGAATGAGCAGTTCTTC.

This clone has only one observation. The chain couples TRBV5-4 to TRBJ2-7; 8 nucleotides align to TRBD2. The trim removed 4 bases at V and 6 bases at J, leaving 9 bases unmatched. The CDR3 extends over 14 amino acids. Germline values: CDR1 SGHNT, CDR2 YYREEE (reference sequence). CDR3 nucleotides: TGTGCCAGCAGCGTTAGCACCGGGAGGGGCGAGCAGTACTTC. The encoded protein is CASSVSTGRGEQYF. The whole variable domain, remainder taken from reference TRBV5-4 and TRBJ2-7, is ETGVTQSPTHLIKTRGQQVTLRCSSQSGHNTVSWYQQALGQGPQFIFQYYREEENGRGNFPPRFSGLQFPNYSSELNVNALELDDSALYLCASSVSTGRGEQYFGPGTRLTVT.

CDR3 amino acids: CASSPGLAGLSYEQYF. In DNA, the CDR3 is TGTGCCAGCTCACCGGGACTAGCGGGTCTTTCCTACGAGCAGTACTTC. The gene calls are TRBV18 and TRBJ2-7, with TRBD2 matching 12 bases. The CDR3 has 16 amino acids. Germline CDR1 is KGHSH and CDR2 is LQKENI. Germline trimming cut 3 bases from V and 1 base from J; bases unmatched to any gene: 4.

This chain uses TRBV25-1 with TRBJ2-7; D perhaps matches TRBD2 (5 bases). There are 15 residues in the CDR3. V lost 5 bases to trimming and J lost 0 bases, with 14 bases between them. Germline V gene data show CDR1 as MGHDK and CDR2 as SYGVNS. CDR3 in DNA: TGTGCCAGCAGTTCTCAGGTCCGGGGCTCCTACGAGCAGTACTTC. Residues: CASSSQVRGSYEQYF.

The chain recombines TRBV28 with TRBJ2-7, with TRBD1 matching 10 bases. Looked up from germline, CDR1 is MDHEN and CDR2 is SYDVKM. CDR3 length: 12 amino acids. J gave up 2 bases and V 9 bases, and 1 base lay outside the gene matches. In DNA, the CDR3 is TGTGCCAGTGGACAGGGGGCCTACGAGCAGTACTTC. It specifies CASGQGAYEQYF.